Given below is one T cell receptor (beta chain) in context. Its binding antigen is unknown. Base qualities were left out, and no much larger clone turns up one base away. The CDR3 goes from the cysteine to the phenylalanine over 15 residues. The sequence is cut down to CDR3 DNA, 45 bases in frame from base 1. Between the V and J ends, shortened by 0 bases and 3 bases respectively, the junction contains 9 bases. CDR1 and CDR2 are drawn from the germline V gene: MNHEY, SVGAGI. The immunoSEQ Assay, a bias-controlled multiplex PCR, was used to amplify TCRbeta CDR3 regions from genomic DNA. The paper's processing steps were these. Nucleated cell counts per sample were estimated from amplification of reference gene primers within the assay. To quantify the absolute abundance of each unique TCRbeta CDR3 rearrangement, sequence reads were collapsed and filtered. Productive Simpson clonality was computed per sample as the square root of Simpson's diversity index over productive rearrangements. In its TCRdb copy, this immuneACCESS table keeps in-frame sequences only and misses some clones. Where compared with another copy, unresolved V genes explain less than half of these, and the others have no known cause. The V and J calls and clone size are taken from that table; D and trimming were inferred from the DNA. The sample data list tens of thousands of clones, and about 90% of these were observed just once. Under 8.5% of the sample goes to the ten largest clones.

The sample originates from a study of blood T cell repertoires in COVID-19 (dated by TCRdb to the early 2020s). For the wider study: Samples covering the acute and convalescent phases of COVID-19 were provided by collaborators in the United States, Italy and Spain. The repertoires were released in a freely available public database meant as a resource for research on the immune response to SARS-CoV-2. Nearly every sample came with metadata listing a de-identified subject ID, COVID-19 status, age in years and sex. Where available, HLA class I and class II types were taken from metadata supplied by the sample provider and were not determined by assay-based typing. The material from the prospective study consisted of cDNA or gDNA derived from T cells, B-cell-depleted T cells, or PBMCs. Samples were obtained from the ongoing ImmuneRACE study (first 160 participants) and from 1,254 subjects provided by 6 global collaborators. The dataset comprised deeply sampled blood TCRbeta repertoires from subjects exposed to, actively infected with, or recovered from COVID-19. Broader findings and caveats from the paper: How much clinical and demographic metadata was included differed by source and by participant, and the metadata was provided uncurated.

Whole blood was collected in K2EDTA tubes by collaborating institutions according to the institutions' own protocols. For TCRbeta analysis, collaborator samples were shipped as frozen whole blood, as isolated PBMCs, or as DNA extracted from either sample type. This clonotype was sampled from a man between 60 and 75 years old with active COVID-19. Sequencing was carried out using peripheral blood. The chain is assembled from TRBV6-5 and TRBJ2-1, with TRBD2 as a weak D call on 5 bases. The DNA sequence follows: TGTGCCAGCAGTTACTCTGCGGGTCTCTACAATGAGCAGTTCTTC. Its protein is CASSYSAGLYNEQFF.